These 20 T cell receptor beta chains were sequenced from one sample in a study of neurological immune-mediated disorders. A single record per CDR3 protein comes from TCRdb applying MiXCR to the 5' RACE reads. This sample has under 90,000 distinct CDR3 sequences, with about 9.4% found just once. Sequenced: PBMCs. Every receptor here comes from a man aged 40-49 years in good health.

This clonotype appeared many times. The chain joins TRBV5-6 to TRBJ2-1, with 10 bases identical to TRBD2. Germline lookup yields CDR1 SGHDT and CDR2 YYEEEE. Losses at the gene ends were 0 bases for V and 8 bases for J; bases not matched to a gene: 8. CDR3 length equals 16 residues. The CDR3 sequence is CASSLVLAGSPHEQFF. DNA of the CDR3: TGTGCCAGCAGCTTGGTACTAGCGGGGTCCCCGCATGAGCAGTTCTTC.

V gene TRBV12-3 or TRBV12-4 combines with J gene TRBJ1-1, with TRBD1 identical over 8 bases. This CDR3 comprises 15 residues. The V gene end was trimmed by 5 bases and the J gene end by 1 base; junction bases not matched to a gene: 6. CDR3 protein: CASSLFGTGNTEAFF. The CDR3 DNA follows: TGTGCCAGCAGTCTTTTCGGGACAGGGAACACTGAAGCTTTCTTT.

This clonotype has ten or more counts. The chain combines TRBV3-1 with TRBJ2-5; 16 bases fit TRBD2. J lost 4 bases, V lost 6 bases, and 8 bases had no gene match. This CDR3 is 17 amino acids long. Germline CDR1 reads LGHDT; CDR2 reads YNNKEL (reference sequence). CDR3 DNA: TGTGCCAGCAGGGACGGGACTAGCGGGAGGGCCCGAGAGACCCAGTACTTC. It yields the protein CASRDGTSGRARETQYF.

This clonotype has just a few counts. The V call is TRBV6-5, the J call TRBJ2-7; D perhaps matches TRBD2 (6 bases). The CDR3 contains 14 residues. V dropped 1 base and J dropped 3 bases, with 10 bases sitting between them. Germline CDR1 is MNHEY and CDR2 is SVGAGI. CDR3 amino acids: CASSYFGGGYEQYF. As DNA, the CDR3 is TGTGCCAGCAGTTACTTCGGGGGAGGCTACGAGCAGTACTTC.

This clonotype was seen at least ten times. The J gene is TRBJ2-3, the V gene TRBV29-1; D gene ambiguous. The CDR3 has 12 residues. Germline CDR1 SQVTM, CDR2 ANQGSEA. V was shortened by 5 bases and J by 2 bases, with 8 bases between the two germline ends. CDR3 amino acids: CSVRLYTDTQYF. DNA for the CDR3: TGCAGCGTTCGTCTTTACACAGATACGCAGTATTTT.

This clonotype was counted at least ten times. The chain employs TRBV7-9 and TRBJ2-5; TRBD2 aligns across 8 bases. This CDR3 is built from 13 residues. The germline gives CDR1 SEHNR, CDR2 FQNEAQ (reference sequence). Trimming cost V 5 bases and J 9 bases; bases outside gene matches: 8. CDR3 sequence: CASSRREGGAQYF. The CDR3 DNA follows: TGTGCCAGCAGCCGACGGGAGGGGGGAGCCCAGTACTTC.

This clonotype was counted many times. The chain combines TRBV4-2 with TRBJ2-1; D is possibly TRBD2 (6 bases). The CDR3 spans 16 residues. Between the trimmed V and J ends, which lost 3 bases and 4 bases, there was a span of 16 bases. Germline V gene data show CDR1 as LGHNA and CDR2 as YNFKEQ. CDR3 DNA: TGTGCCAGCAGCCAGGACCGGGACTCGAGATACAATGAGCAGTTCTTC. Amino acid sequence: CASSQDRDSRYNEQFF.

About this clonotype: This may stem from a read error, because a much larger clone lies one nucleotide away. V usage is TRBV27 and J usage is TRBJ2-3; D gene ambiguous. Germline assignment: CDR1 MNHEY and CDR2 SMNVEV (reference sequence). CDR3 length equals 13 residues. Trimming took 4 bases from V and 10 from J, leaving 15 bases between them. CDR3 in DNA: TGTGCCAGCAGTTCGTCTTCCGTGACTCCGCAGTATTTT. Residues: CASSSSSVTPQYF.

In this sample, this clonotype turned up many times. One end of the junction is discordant with germline, which a read error may explain. This rearrangement joins TRBV5-1 to TRBJ2-1; 7 nucleotides agree with TRBD2. This CDR3 has 15 amino acids. CDR1 SGHRS and CDR2 YFSETQ come from the germline V gene. CDR3 sequence reads: CASSLAAGANLVGLF. The CDR3 nucleotides are TGCGCCAGCAGCTTGGCTGCGGGAGCGAATCTAGTTGGGCTCTTC.

Ten or more counts support this clonotype. The chain has TRBV30 and TRBJ2-4; 7 bases are a match to TRBD2. CDR1 and CDR2 from the germline V gene are GTSNPN and SVGIG (reference sequence). The CDR3 runs 12 residues. Unmatched junction bases numbered 2, after V lost 3 bases and J lost 6 bases. Here the CDR3 reads CAWRAGPNIQYF. The DNA for the CDR3 is TGTGCCTGGAGAGCGGGACCAAACATTCAGTACTTC. The full variable domain, its missing parts supplied by reference TRBV30 and TRBJ2-4, is SQTIHQWPATLVQPVGSPLSLECTVEGTSNPNLYWYRQAAGRGLQLLFYSVGIGQISSEVPQNLSASRPQDRQFILSSKKLLLSDSGFYLCAWRAGPNIQYFGAGTRLSVL.

This clonotype showed up many times. The chain combines TRBV20-1 with TRBJ1-2; 8 bases fit TRBD1. Germline values: CDR1 DFQATT, CDR2 SNEGSKA (reference sequence). This CDR3 has 13 amino acids. V shed 6 bases and J 7 bases; nucleotides not matched to a gene: 10. CDR3 in amino acids: CSAPGGPVRGYTF. CDR3 nucleotides: TGCAGTGCCCCAGGGGGCCCGGTTCGTGGCTACACCTTC.

The chain joins TRBV20-1 to TRBJ2-3; D might be TRBD2 (6 bases). The length of the CDR3 is 13 residues. The germline gives CDR1 DFQATT, CDR2 SNEGSKA (reference sequence). Deletions cut 6 bases from V and 0 bases from J, with 10 bases between. The CDR3 DNA reads as TGCAGTGCGACGGCGGGGAGCACAGATACGCAGTATTTT. Translating gives CSATAGSTDTQYF.

This clonotype was observed a single time. The V call is TRBV7-6, the J call TRBJ1-1; 8 positions match TRBD1. The CDR3 contains 16 residues. Germline V gene lookup returns CDR1 SGHVS and CDR2 FNYEAQ. V lost 5 bases and J lost 4; bases outside the gene matches: 12. DNA for the CDR3: TGTGCCAGCAGCACCTCCTCGGACAGGGAGGTCACTGAAGCTTTCTTT. It yields the protein CASSTSSDREVTEAFF.

This clonotype was counted many times. V and J are TRBV5-1 and TRBJ2-3; 8 nucleotides agree with TRBD1. This CDR3 has 15 amino acids. Germline trimming cut 0 bases from V and 8 bases from J; bases unmatched to any gene: 8. Germline values: CDR1 SGHRS, CDR2 YFSETQ. CDR3 in amino acids: CASSLEGTGIGTQYF. For the CDR3, the DNA is TGCGCCAGCAGCTTGGAAGGGACAGGAATAGGTACGCAGTATTTT.

This clonotype was counted at least ten times. V and J are TRBV11-1 and TRBJ2-4; D not certain. Germline values: CDR1 SGHAT, CDR2 FQDESV (reference sequence). V was trimmed by 4 bases and J by 6 bases, leaving 10 bases between them. This CDR3 is built from 13 residues. The CDR3 DNA sequence: TGTGCCAGCAGCTCCGCTCCGGGAAACATTCAGTACTTC. It encodes CASSSAPGNIQYF.

This clonotype has a count of ten or more. This sequence joins TRBV6-2 or TRBV6-3 and TRBJ2-7, with TRBD2 matching over 7 bases. V lost 6 bases, J lost 3 bases, and 11 bases stayed unmatched. Germline loops: CDR1 MNHEY, CDR2 SVGEGT. The CDR3 sequence is 15 residues long. CDR3 amino acids: CASSPLGGNDYEQYF. DNA of the CDR3: TGTGCCAGCAGCCCACTCGGGGGGAACGACTACGAGCAGTACTTC.

This clonotype appeared many times. The chain employs TRBV29-1 and TRBJ2-5, with D perhaps being TRBD1 or TRBD2 (6 bases each). V shed 8 bases and J shed 2 bases, with 27 bases lying between them. Germline V gene lookup returns CDR1 SQVTM and CDR2 ANQGSEA. The CDR3 spans 17 residues. CDR3 region: CSLGQTRAGNRQETQYF. The CDR3 DNA sequence: TGCAGCTTAGGACAGACACGGGCGGGGAATAGACAAGAGACCCAGTACTTC.

In its sample, this clonotype was seen many times. J is TRBJ1-1 and V is TRBV7-3; the match to TRBD1 covers 7 bases. V shed 0 bases and J 3 bases; nucleotides not matched to a gene: 1. The CDR3 runs 14 residues. Per the germline V gene, CDR1 is SGHTA and CDR2 is FQGTGA. CDR3 amino acids: CASSLTGQYTEAFF. DNA for the CDR3: TGTGCCAGCAGCTTAACGGGACAGTACACTGAAGCTTTCTTT. Full variable domain (rest looked up from reference TRBV7-3 and TRBJ1-1): GAGVSQTPSNKVTEKGKYVELRCDPISGHTALYWYRQSLGQGPEFLIYFQGTGAADDSGLPNDRFFAVRPEGSVSTLKIQRTERGDSAVYLCASSLTGQYTEAFFGQGTRLTVV.

The rearrangement joins TRBV7-9 to TRBJ2-1; 7 nucleotides agree with TRBD1. The ends lost 5 bases at V and 7 bases at J; junction bases unmatched: 11. The CDR3 totals 15 residues. The V gene's germline CDR1 is SEHNR and CDR2 FQNEAQ (reference sequence). The CDR3 DNA is TGTGCCAGCAGCCAGAGACAGGGTATTGCTAATGAGCAGTTCTTC. Amino acid sequence: CASSQRQGIANEQFF.

This clonotype was counted many times. The chain combines TRBV2 with TRBJ1-5; TRBD1 might be the D (5 bases). The germline V and J ends were trimmed by 6 bases and 2 bases, with 14 bases remaining between them. The CDR3 runs 15 residues. CDR1 and CDR2 from the germline V gene are SNHLY and FYNNEI. The CDR3 nucleotides are TGTGCCAGCAGAGGGGAGAGGAATCGCAATCAGCCCCAGCATTTT. This sequence encodes CASRGERNRNQPQHF.